Following are 8 T cell receptor beta chains from one sample sequenced in a study of tumor-infiltrating lymphocytes in primary liver carcinoma. TCR beta cDNA was reverse-transcribed from 450 to 500 ng of total RNA. The reaction used a constant-region primer and ProtoScript II reverse transcriptase. Slightly modified ARM-PCR, run as three nested multiplex PCR rounds, produced the TCR beta libraries. In the first two PCR rounds, TRBV1-TRBV30 forward primers were paired with a C-beta reverse primer, and each round lasted about 9 cycles. TCRdb analysed the multiplex PCR reads with MiXCR anew, one entry per CDR3 protein. The sample contains some 180,000 distinct CDR3 sequences, around four fifths of which appear only once. Both RNA and DNA were isolated together from roughly 20-30 mg of bulk tissue that had not been sorted. The sequencing sample was made of tumor tissue from primary liver carcinoma. The receptors were gathered from a man between 35 and 55 years old with primary liver carcinoma and hepatitis B virus infection.

Turning to this clonotype: Germline is not matched at one junction end, which may reflect a read error. CDR3 residues: CASSLDLGGLRLSF. CDR3 DNA: TGTGCCAGTAGCTTAGATCTTGGGGGGCTCAGACTGTCTTTT. V is TRBV11-2 and J is TRBJ1-4; D is perhaps TRBD1 (6 bases). Germline V gene lookup returns CDR1 SGHAT and CDR2 FQNNGV. The CDR3 length is 14 residues.

This clonotype was picked up one time. V usage is TRBV20-1 and J usage is TRBJ2-7; D ambiguous. Germline loops: CDR1 DFQATT, CDR2 SNEGSKA (reference sequence). Trimming removed 1 base at V and 3 bases at J, with 13 bases between. CDR3 length: 14 residues. CDR3 bases: TGCAGTGCTAGAGCTCTAACAGAGCACTACGAGCAGTACTTC. Its translation is CSARALTEHYEQYF.

With regard to this clonotype: Compared with germline, one end of the junction differs, possibly owing to a read error. The V and J genes are TRBV6-6 and TRBJ1-1; no firm D call. There are 13 residues in the CDR3. CDR1 and CDR2 (germline): MNHNY, SVGAGI (reference sequence). The CDR3 sequence: CASIYTVGTEAFF. The CDR3 DNA reads TGTGCCAGCATTTACACAGTGGGCACTGAAGCTTTCTTT.

Details on this clonotype: The conserved phenylalanine or tryptophan normally closing the CDR3 is absent here, so this likely arose from a read error. The DNA is omitted, as the CDR3 cannot be located on it reliably, and the CDR3 follows TCRdb's listing. The gene calls are TRBV11-3 and TRBJ2-1. Inclusive of both ends, the CDR3 amounts to 12 amino acids. The germline CDR1 and CDR2 sequences are SGHNT and YENEEA. The CDR3 loop reads CASNLNASDQLY.

Notes on this clonotype: One end of the junction is discordant with germline, which a read error may explain. This chain links TRBV28 with TRBJ2-3; TRBD2 matches 13 bases. The germline CDR1 and CDR2 sequences are MDHEN and SYDVKM. This CDR3 has 17 residues. The DNA of the CDR3 is TGTGCCAGCAGTCGGACTAGCGGGAGACGTTTCACAGCTACGCAGTATTTT. This codes for CASSRTSGRRFTATQYF.

The chain has TRBV29-1 and TRBJ2-3, with 7 bases aligning to TRBD1. The DNA end is more similar to TRBJ1-5, so the J call may be wrong. CDR1 is SQVTM and CDR2 is ANQGSEA in the germline V gene. The CDR3 runs to 14 residues. The CDR3 region is CSDQQGTPTDTQHF. The CDR3 DNA reads as TGCAGCGATCAACAGGGGACCCCCACAGACACGCAGCATTTT.

In this sample, this clonotype turned up a few times. Because it lacks the conserved phenylalanine or tryptophan at the end, this CDR3 is likely a read error. V is TRBV5-1 and J is TRBJ2-2, with unresolved D. Germline assignment: CDR1 SGHRS and CDR2 YFSETQ. The CDR3 consists of 11 residues. The V end was cut by 4 bases, the J end by 4 bases, with 2 bases between. The CDR3 spells CASSITGELFL. In DNA, the CDR3 is TGCGCCAGCAGCATCACCGGGGAGCTGTTTTTA.

The rearrangement links TRBV4-1 to TRBJ2-3; 7 bases are a match to TRBD2. Germline CDR1 MGHRA, CDR2 YSYEKL. The CDR3 has 13 residues. The J segment lost 10 bases and the V segment lost 4 bases, leaving 8 bases of the junction unmatched. The CDR3 DNA follows: TGCGCCAGCAGCCGTCTGGGAGGGGAATCGCAGTATTTT. Protein product: CASSRLGGESQYF.